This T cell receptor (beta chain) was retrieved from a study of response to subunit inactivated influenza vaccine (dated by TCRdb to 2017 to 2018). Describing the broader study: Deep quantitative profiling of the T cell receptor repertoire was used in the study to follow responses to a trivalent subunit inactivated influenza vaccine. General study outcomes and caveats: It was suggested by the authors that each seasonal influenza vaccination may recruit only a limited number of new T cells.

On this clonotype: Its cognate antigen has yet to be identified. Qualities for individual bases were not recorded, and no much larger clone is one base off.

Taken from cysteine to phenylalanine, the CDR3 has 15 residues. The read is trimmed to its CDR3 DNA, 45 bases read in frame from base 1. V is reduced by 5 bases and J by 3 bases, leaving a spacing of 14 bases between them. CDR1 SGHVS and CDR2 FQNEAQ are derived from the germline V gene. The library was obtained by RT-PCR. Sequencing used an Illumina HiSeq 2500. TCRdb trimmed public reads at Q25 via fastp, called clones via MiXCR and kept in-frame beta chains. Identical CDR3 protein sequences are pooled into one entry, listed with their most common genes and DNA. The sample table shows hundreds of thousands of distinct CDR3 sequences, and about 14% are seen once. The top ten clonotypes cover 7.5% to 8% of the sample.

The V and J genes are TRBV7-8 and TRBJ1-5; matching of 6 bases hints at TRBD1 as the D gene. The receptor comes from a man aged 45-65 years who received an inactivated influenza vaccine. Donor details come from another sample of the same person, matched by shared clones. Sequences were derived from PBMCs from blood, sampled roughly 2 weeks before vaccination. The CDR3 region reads CASSASRGPNQPQHF. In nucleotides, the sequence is TGTGCCAGCAGCGCGAGCAGGGGCCCCAATCAGCCCCAGCATTTT.